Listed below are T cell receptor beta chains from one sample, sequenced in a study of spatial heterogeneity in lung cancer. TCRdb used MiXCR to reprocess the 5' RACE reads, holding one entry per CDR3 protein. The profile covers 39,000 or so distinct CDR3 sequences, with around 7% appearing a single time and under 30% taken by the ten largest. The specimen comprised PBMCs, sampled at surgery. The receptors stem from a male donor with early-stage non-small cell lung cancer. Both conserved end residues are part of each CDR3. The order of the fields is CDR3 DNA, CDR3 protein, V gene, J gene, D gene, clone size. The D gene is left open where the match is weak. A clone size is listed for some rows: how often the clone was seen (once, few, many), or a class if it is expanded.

CDR3 DNA: TGTGCCAGCAGTGTCGACTCCACAGCAGATACGCAGTATTTT
CDR3 protein: CASSVDSTADTQYF
V gene: TRBV25-1
J gene: TRBJ2-3
D gene: NA
clone size: few

CDR3 DNA: TGCAGTGCTCCGCCCGTCCTGGGCCAAGAGACCCAGTACTTC
CDR3 protein: CSAPPVLGQETQYF
V gene: TRBV20-1
J gene: TRBJ2-5
D gene: NA
clone size: NA

CDR3 DNA: TGCAGCGTTGAGGGAGGGGCGACCTACGAGCAGTACTTC
CDR3 protein: CSVEGGATYEQYF
V gene: TRBV29-1
J gene: TRBJ2-7
D gene: TRBD2
clone size: many

CDR3 DNA: TGTGCCAGCAGCCCCACCGGGACAGGGACCACAGATACGCAGTATTTT
CDR3 protein: CASSPTGTGTTDTQYF
V gene: TRBV7-3
J gene: TRBJ2-3
D gene: TRBD1
clone size: many

CDR3 DNA: TGTGCCAGTAGTAGGGAGCGGGGGTACTCCTACAATGAGCAGTTCTTC
CDR3 protein: CASSRERGYSYNEQFF
V gene: TRBV19
J gene: TRBJ2-1
D gene: TRBD2
clone size: NA

CDR3 DNA: TGTGCCAGCAGCTACACAAACACCGGGGAGCTGTTTTTT
CDR3 protein: CASSYTNTGELFF
V gene: TRBV7-3
J gene: TRBJ2-2
D gene: NA
clone size: many

CDR3 DNA: TGTGCCAGCAGTCGGAGGGGTGGGACTAGCGGGTACAATGAGCAGTTCTTC
CDR3 protein: CASSRRGGTSGYNEQFF
V gene: TRBV7-3
J gene: TRBJ2-1
D gene: TRBD2
clone size: many

CDR3 DNA: TGTGCCAGCAGCCAAGTATATCACGAGCAGTACTTC
CDR3 protein: CASSQVYHEQYF
V gene: TRBV4-2
J gene: TRBJ2-7
D gene: NA
clone size: NA

CDR3 DNA: TGTGCCAGCACTCGGGAGGGGGGCCAAGGGTATGGCTACACCTTC
CDR3 protein: CASTREGGQGYGYTF
V gene: TRBV6-5
J gene: TRBJ1-2
D gene: NA
clone size: many

CDR3 DNA: TGCGCCAGCAGCCAAGGTCTTTTGAATGAAAAACTGTTTTTT
CDR3 protein: CASSQGLLNEKLFF
V gene: TRBV4-3
J gene: TRBJ1-4
D gene: NA
clone size: NA

CDR3 DNA: TGTGCCAGCAGCTCGAGATCCAGGGTTTACACAGATACGCAGTATTTT
CDR3 protein: CASSSRSRVYTDTQYF
V gene: TRBV7-8
J gene: TRBJ2-3
D gene: NA
clone size: many

CDR3 DNA: TGTGCCAGCAGCGGGAGCTCCTACGAGCAGTACTTC
CDR3 protein: CASSGSSYEQYF
V gene: TRBV2
J gene: TRBJ2-7
D gene: NA
clone size: NA

CDR3 DNA: TGCAGTGCACGGACTAGCGGGAGGTACTACAATGAGCAGTTCTTC
CDR3 protein: CSARTSGRYYNEQFF
V gene: TRBV20-1
J gene: TRBJ2-1
D gene: TRBD2
clone size: many

CDR3 DNA: TGTGCTAGCAGCTTAGCCACGAGCGCTGAGCAGTTCTTC
CDR3 protein: CASSLATSAEQFF
V gene: TRBV7-7
J gene: TRBJ2-1
D gene: NA
clone size: many

CDR3 DNA: TGCGCCAGCAGCCAAGATGGGGGGATTGGGCAGGGACCCACTGAAGCTTTCTTT
CDR3 protein: CASSQDGGIGQGPTEAFF
V gene: TRBV4-3
J gene: TRBJ1-1
D gene: NA
clone size: few

CDR3 DNA: TGCGCCAGCAGCCAAGATCTTAGGACCGGGGGCAATGAGCAGTTCTTC
CDR3 protein: CASSQDLRTGGNEQFF
V gene: TRBV4-3
J gene: TRBJ2-1
D gene: NA
clone size: few

CDR3 DNA: TGTGCCAGCAGTCCCTCCGGACTAGCGGGATACCAAGAGACCCAGTACTTC
CDR3 protein: CASSPSGLAGYQETQYF
V gene: TRBV6-5
J gene: TRBJ2-5
D gene: TRBD2
clone size: many

CDR3 DNA: TGTGCCACCAGCAGAGATAAGGGACCCTCGGAAGCTTTCTTT
CDR3 protein: CATSRDKGPSEAFF
V gene: TRBV15
J gene: TRBJ1-1
D gene: NA
clone size: few

CDR3 DNA: TGTGCCAGCAGACCCCAGGGCAATGAGCAGTTCTTC
CDR3 protein: CASRPQGNEQFF
V gene: TRBV2
J gene: TRBJ2-1
D gene: NA
clone size: many

CDR3 DNA: TGTGCCAGCAGTCAAAGGACAGGAGGATATGGCTACACCTTC
CDR3 protein: CASSQRTGGYGYTF
V gene: TRBV6-5
J gene: TRBJ1-2
D gene: TRBD1
clone size: many

CDR3 DNA: TGCGCCAGCAGCACTAGCGGCTCCTACAATGAGCAGTTCTTC
CDR3 protein: CASSTSGSYNEQFF
V gene: TRBV4-1
J gene: TRBJ2-1
D gene: TRBD2
clone size: NA

CDR3 DNA: TGTGCCAGCAGTTCCCCCCACGGAGCCAAAAACATTCAGTACTTC
CDR3 protein: CASSSPHGAKNIQYF
V gene: TRBV28
J gene: TRBJ2-4
D gene: NA
clone size: few

CDR3 DNA: TGTGCCAGCAGTTACTCCACTTCTCCCATGGCCGCTTACGAGCAGTACTTC
CDR3 protein: CASSYSTSPMAAYEQYF
V gene: TRBV6-5
J gene: TRBJ2-7
D gene: NA
clone size: many

CDR3 DNA: TGCGCCAGCAGTTACACAGGGCCTGGGACTGAAGCTTTCTTT
CDR3 protein: CASSYTGPGTEAFF
V gene: TRBV4-3
J gene: TRBJ1-1
D gene: NA
clone size: many

CDR3 DNA: TGTGCCAGCAGCCAAGAGGCGAGTGCCGGGGAGCTGTTTTTT
CDR3 protein: CASSQEASAGELFF
V gene: TRBV4-2
J gene: TRBJ2-2
D gene: NA
clone size: many

CDR3 DNA: TGCAGTGCTAAAGTCGGGGGGCCTGGAAACACCATATATTTT
CDR3 protein: CSAKVGGPGNTIYF
V gene: TRBV20-1
J gene: TRBJ1-3
D gene: NA
clone size: few

CDR3 DNA: TGTGCCAGCAGCTTCCCCCACGGCGGGGGGCAGAACACTGAAGCTTTCTTT
CDR3 protein: CASSFPHGGGQNTEAFF
V gene: TRBV11-2
J gene: TRBJ1-1
D gene: NA
clone size: few

CDR3 DNA: TGTGCCAGCAGCTTCCTCCGGGACACAAGCACAGATACGCAGTATTTT
CDR3 protein: CASSFLRDTSTDTQYF
V gene: TRBV7-8
J gene: TRBJ2-3
D gene: NA
clone size: many

CDR3 DNA: TGTGCCAGCAGTTTCCTCAGGACCGGGGGAAGCTACAATGAGCAGTTCTTC
CDR3 protein: CASSFLRTGGSYNEQFF
V gene: TRBV27
J gene: TRBJ2-1
D gene: NA
clone size: NA

CDR3 DNA: TGTGCCAGCAGCTTAGCAGGTCTACAGGGGAAAGGCGGCTACACCTTC
CDR3 protein: CASSLAGLQGKGGYTF
V gene: TRBV11-2
J gene: TRBJ1-2
D gene: TRBD1
clone size: many

CDR3 DNA: TGTGCCTGGAGTGTATCTGCAGAAGATACGCAGTATTTT
CDR3 protein: CAWSVSAEDTQYF
V gene: TRBV30
J gene: TRBJ2-3
D gene: NA
clone size: many

CDR3 DNA: TGTGCCACCAGTGAGGCCAGGGGCAATGAGCAGTTCTTC
CDR3 protein: CATSEARGNEQFF
V gene: TRBV24-1
J gene: TRBJ2-1
D gene: NA
clone size: many

CDR3 DNA: TGCGCCAGCAGCTTGCCCAGGGGCGCGAACACCGGGGAGCTGTTTTTT
CDR3 protein: CASSLPRGANTGELFF
V gene: TRBV5-1
J gene: TRBJ2-2
D gene: NA
clone size: many

CDR3 DNA: TGCGCCAGCAGCTTGATGGGGGGAATCGGTTACGAGCAGTACTTC
CDR3 protein: CASSLMGGIGYEQYF
V gene: TRBV5-1
J gene: TRBJ2-7
D gene: NA
clone size: few

CDR3 DNA: TGTGCCAGCAGCTTTGGGGAACAGTCCTACGAGCAGTACTTC
CDR3 protein: CASSFGEQSYEQYF
V gene: TRBV5-5
J gene: TRBJ2-7
D gene: NA
clone size: few

CDR3 DNA: TGTGCCAGCACCTTGGGGGGGGGCACAGATACGCAGTATTTT
CDR3 protein: CASTLGGGTDTQYF
V gene: TRBV12-3/TRBV12-4
J gene: TRBJ2-3
D gene: TRBD2
clone size: NA

CDR3 DNA: TGCGCCAGCAGCCAAGATGGATCGGGGAGCGCATTTGAAAAACTGTTTTTT
CDR3 protein: CASSQDGSGSAFEKLFF
V gene: TRBV4-3
J gene: TRBJ1-4
D gene: NA
clone size: few

CDR3 DNA: TGTGCCAGCAGCCCCCATGTGGATCAGCCCCAGCATTTT
CDR3 protein: CASSPHVDQPQHF
V gene: TRBV7-2
J gene: TRBJ1-5
D gene: NA
clone size: many

CDR3 DNA: TGCGCCAGCAGCTTGGATCCCGTGGGGGGCATCACAGATACGCAGTATTTT
CDR3 protein: CASSLDPVGGITDTQYF
V gene: TRBV5-1
J gene: TRBJ2-3
D gene: NA
clone size: few

CDR3 DNA: TGCAGTGCTAGAGATCCCAAGCAGGGGGCGCGGGAGCAGTACTTC
CDR3 protein: CSARDPKQGAREQYF
V gene: TRBV20-1
J gene: TRBJ2-7
D gene: TRBD1
clone size: NA

CDR3 DNA: TGTGCCAGCAGCCCCCGGTATCCGCGGACTGAAGCTTTCTTT
CDR3 protein: CASSPRYPRTEAFF
V gene: TRBV7-2
J gene: TRBJ1-1
D gene: NA
clone size: NA

CDR3 DNA: TGCAGTGCTAGACCCGGGGGGAACACTGAAGCTTTCTTT
CDR3 protein: CSARPGGNTEAFF
V gene: TRBV20-1
J gene: TRBJ1-1
D gene: NA
clone size: few

CDR3 DNA: TGTGCCAGCAGTTTTTCAAGTGGAGGGAATCAGCCCCAGCATTTT
CDR3 protein: CASSFSSGGNQPQHF
V gene: TRBV27
J gene: TRBJ1-5
D gene: NA
clone size: many

CDR3 DNA: TGTGCCAGCAGTTTTCCCAGTAAACTCACAGATACGCAGTATTTT
CDR3 protein: CASSFPSKLTDTQYF
V gene: TRBV12-3/TRBV12-4
J gene: TRBJ2-3
D gene: NA
clone size: few

CDR3 DNA: TGCAGTGCTAGAGATTCAGCGGGGGGCCTAATAGATACGCAGTATTTT
CDR3 protein: CSARDSAGGLIDTQYF
V gene: TRBV20-1
J gene: TRBJ2-3
D gene: TRBD2
clone size: few

CDR3 DNA: TGCAGCGCTACCTTCCAAGACTGGGGCTACAATGAGCAGTTCTTC
CDR3 protein: CSATFQDWGYNEQFF
V gene: TRBV29-1
J gene: TRBJ2-1
D gene: NA
clone size: many

CDR3 DNA: TGTGCCAGCAGTTTAGAACAGGGTTTCTCTGGAAACACCATATATTTT
CDR3 protein: CASSLEQGFSGNTIYF
V gene: TRBV6-6
J gene: TRBJ1-3
D gene: NA
clone size: many

CDR3 DNA: TGTGCCAGCAGCGCGAGACAGGATATGAACACTGAAGCTTTCTTT
CDR3 protein: CASSARQDMNTEAFF
V gene: TRBV9
J gene: TRBJ1-1
D gene: NA
clone size: many

CDR3 DNA: TGTGCCACCAGCAGTCAAGACAGGGGTACCAATCAGCCCCAGCATTTT
CDR3 protein: CATSSQDRGTNQPQHF
V gene: TRBV15
J gene: TRBJ1-5
D gene: TRBD1
clone size: many

CDR3 DNA: TGTGCCAGCAGCTACCTAGCGGGGAATTACAATGAGCAGTTCTTC
CDR3 protein: CASSYLAGNYNEQFF
V gene: TRBV11-2
J gene: TRBJ2-1
D gene: TRBD2
clone size: many

CDR3 DNA: TGTGCCAGCAGCTCCTTATCGAGTCTCACAGATACGCAGTATTTT
CDR3 protein: CASSSLSSLTDTQYF
V gene: TRBV7-9
J gene: TRBJ2-3
D gene: NA
clone size: many

CDR3 DNA: TGTGCCAGCAGTTACGGGACTAGTGGTTTGGACACCGGGGAGCTGTTTTTT
CDR3 protein: CASSYGTSGLDTGELFF
V gene: TRBV6-2/TRBV6-3
J gene: TRBJ2-2
D gene: TRBD2
clone size: many

CDR3 DNA: TGTGCCAGCAGCCCTTCCCGGGACAGGGGCCCAGATACGCAGTATTTT
CDR3 protein: CASSPSRDRGPDTQYF
V gene: TRBV4-2
J gene: TRBJ2-3
D gene: TRBD1
clone size: many

CDR3 DNA: TGTGCCAGCAGTCCTCGCCGGGACTTCTATGGCTACACCTTC
CDR3 protein: CASSPRRDFYGYTF
V gene: TRBV6-6
J gene: TRBJ1-2
D gene: NA
clone size: NA

CDR3 DNA: TGCAGTGCTAGGAGGGGGGGCCGGGCAGATACGCAGTATTTT
CDR3 protein: CSARRGGRADTQYF
V gene: TRBV20-1
J gene: TRBJ2-3
D gene: NA
clone size: few

CDR3 DNA: TGCGCCAGCAGCCAAGGAGGGGGCTTGAACACTGAAGCTTTCTTT
CDR3 protein: CASSQGGGLNTEAFF
V gene: TRBV4-1
J gene: TRBJ1-1
D gene: TRBD1
clone size: many

CDR3 DNA: TGCAGTGCTAGTGGGACTCTAGAGACCCAGTACTTC
CDR3 protein: CSASGTLETQYF
V gene: TRBV20-1
J gene: TRBJ2-5
D gene: NA
clone size: NA

CDR3 DNA: TGTGCCAGCAGTCCATATGGACAGCGGGCAAAGGATGAGCAGTTCTTC
CDR3 protein: CASSPYGQRAKDEQFF
V gene: TRBV12-3/TRBV12-4
J gene: TRBJ2-1
D gene: NA
clone size: many

CDR3 DNA: TGTGCCAGCAGTCGACTGTATGACTACACCTTC
CDR3 protein: CASSRLYDYTF
V gene: TRBV12-3/TRBV12-4
J gene: TRBJ1-2
D gene: NA
clone size: few

CDR3 DNA: TGTGCCAGCAGCCTACCGGGACACTTAAACACCGGGGAGCTGTTTTTT
CDR3 protein: CASSLPGHLNTGELFF
V gene: TRBV7-9
J gene: TRBJ2-2
D gene: NA
clone size: few